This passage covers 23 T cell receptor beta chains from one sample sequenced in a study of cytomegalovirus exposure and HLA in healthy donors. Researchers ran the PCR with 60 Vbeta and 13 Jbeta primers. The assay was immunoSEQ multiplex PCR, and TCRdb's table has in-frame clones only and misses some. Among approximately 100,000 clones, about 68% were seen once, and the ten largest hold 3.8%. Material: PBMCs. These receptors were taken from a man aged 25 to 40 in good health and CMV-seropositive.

The CDR3 loop reads CASSRRGLARADTQYF. The CDR3 nucleotides read TGTGCCAGTAGTAGGCGGGGACTAGCGAGGGCAGATACGCAGTATTTT. The V and J genes are TRBV19 and TRBJ2-3, with 10 bases lining up with TRBD2. With V trimmed by 4 bases and J by 4 bases, 8 bases remained unmatched. The germline V gene encodes CDR1 LNHDA and CDR2 SQIVND (reference sequence). This CDR3 region has 16 residues.

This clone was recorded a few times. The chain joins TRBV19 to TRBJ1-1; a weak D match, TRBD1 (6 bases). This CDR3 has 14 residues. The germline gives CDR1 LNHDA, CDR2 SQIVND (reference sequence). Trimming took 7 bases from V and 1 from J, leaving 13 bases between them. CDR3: CASTRLGANTEAFF. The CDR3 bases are TGTGCCAGTACTAGGTTGGGGGCGAACACTGAAGCTTTCTTT.

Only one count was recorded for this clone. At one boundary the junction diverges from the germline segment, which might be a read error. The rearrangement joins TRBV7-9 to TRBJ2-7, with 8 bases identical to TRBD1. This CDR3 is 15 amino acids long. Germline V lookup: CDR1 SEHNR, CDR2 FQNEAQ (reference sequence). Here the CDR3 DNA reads TGTTCCAGCAGCCCCACGGACAGGGCCCCCGGGGAGCAGTACTTC. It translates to CSSSPTDRAPGEQYF.

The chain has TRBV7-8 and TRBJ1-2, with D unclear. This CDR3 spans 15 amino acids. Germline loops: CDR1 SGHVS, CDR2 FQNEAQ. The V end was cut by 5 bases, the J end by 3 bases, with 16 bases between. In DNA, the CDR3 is TGTGCCAGCAGCCCCCCCAGGCCGGGAGACTATGGCTACACCTTC. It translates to CASSPPRPGDYGYTF.

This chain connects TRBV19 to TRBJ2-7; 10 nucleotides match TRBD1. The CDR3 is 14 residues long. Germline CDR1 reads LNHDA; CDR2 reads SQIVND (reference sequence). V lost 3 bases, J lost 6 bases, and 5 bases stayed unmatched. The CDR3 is CASSIGTGEVEQYF. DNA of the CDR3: TGTGCCAGTAGTATTGGGACAGGGGAGGTCGAGCAGTACTTC.

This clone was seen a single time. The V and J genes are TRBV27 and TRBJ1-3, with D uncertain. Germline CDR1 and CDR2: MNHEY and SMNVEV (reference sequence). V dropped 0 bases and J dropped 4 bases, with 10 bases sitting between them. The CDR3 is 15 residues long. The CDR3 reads CASSLSLAGGNTIYF. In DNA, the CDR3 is TGTGCCAGCAGTTTATCCTTGGCCGGGGGAAACACCATATATTTT.

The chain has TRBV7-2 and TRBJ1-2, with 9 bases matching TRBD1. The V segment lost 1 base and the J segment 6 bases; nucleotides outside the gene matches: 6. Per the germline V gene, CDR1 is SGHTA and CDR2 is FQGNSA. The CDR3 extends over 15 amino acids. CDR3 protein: CASSLVSGQGNGYTF. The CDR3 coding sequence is TGTGCCAGCAGCTTAGTTTCGGGACAGGGTAATGGCTACACCTTC.

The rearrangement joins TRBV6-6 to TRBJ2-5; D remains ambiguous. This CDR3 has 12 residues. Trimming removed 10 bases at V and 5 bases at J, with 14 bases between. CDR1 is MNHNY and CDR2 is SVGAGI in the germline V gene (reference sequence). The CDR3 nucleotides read TGTGCCACCATCGAGAACGGGGAGACCCAGTACTTC. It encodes CATIENGETQYF.

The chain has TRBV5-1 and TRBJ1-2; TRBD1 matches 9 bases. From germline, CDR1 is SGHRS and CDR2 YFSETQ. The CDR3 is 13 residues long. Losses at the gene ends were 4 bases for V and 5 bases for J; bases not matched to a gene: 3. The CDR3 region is CASSPGTGYGYTF. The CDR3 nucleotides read TGCGCCAGCAGCCCCGGGACAGGGTATGGCTACACCTTC.

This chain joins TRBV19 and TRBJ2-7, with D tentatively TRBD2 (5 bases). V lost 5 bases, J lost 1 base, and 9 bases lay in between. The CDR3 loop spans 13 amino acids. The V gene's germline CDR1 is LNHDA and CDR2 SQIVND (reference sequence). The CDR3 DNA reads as TGTGCCAGTAGTGGCCGGAGGTCCTACGAGCAGTACTTC. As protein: CASSGRRSYEQYF.

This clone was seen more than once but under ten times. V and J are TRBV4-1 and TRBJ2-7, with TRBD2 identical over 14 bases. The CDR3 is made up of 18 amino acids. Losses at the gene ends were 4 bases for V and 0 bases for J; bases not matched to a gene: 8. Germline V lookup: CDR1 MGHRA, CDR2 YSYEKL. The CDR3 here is CASSPGLAGAYSSYEQYF. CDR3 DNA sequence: TGCGCCAGCAGCCCGGGACTAGCGGGGGCCTACAGCTCCTACGAGCAGTACTTC.

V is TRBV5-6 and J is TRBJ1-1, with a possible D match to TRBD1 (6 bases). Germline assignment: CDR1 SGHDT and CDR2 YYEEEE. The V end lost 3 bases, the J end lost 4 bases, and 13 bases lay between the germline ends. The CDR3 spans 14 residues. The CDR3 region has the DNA TGTGCCAGCAGCTACCCTACAGGGACCACTGAAGCTTTCTTT. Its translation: CASSYPTGTTEAFF. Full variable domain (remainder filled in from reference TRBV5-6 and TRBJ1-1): DAGVTQSPTHLIKTRGQQVTLRCSPKSGHDTVSWYQQALGQGPQFIFQYYEEEERQRGNFPDRFSGHQFPNYSSELNVNALLLGDSALYLCASSYPTGTTEAFFGQGTRLTVV.

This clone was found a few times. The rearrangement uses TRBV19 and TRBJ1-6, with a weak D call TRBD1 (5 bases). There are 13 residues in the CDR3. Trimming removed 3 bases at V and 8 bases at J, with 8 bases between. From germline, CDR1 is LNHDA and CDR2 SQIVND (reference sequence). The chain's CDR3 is CASSMTVDSPLHF. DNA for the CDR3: TGTGCCAGTAGTATGACAGTAGATTCACCCCTCCACTTT.

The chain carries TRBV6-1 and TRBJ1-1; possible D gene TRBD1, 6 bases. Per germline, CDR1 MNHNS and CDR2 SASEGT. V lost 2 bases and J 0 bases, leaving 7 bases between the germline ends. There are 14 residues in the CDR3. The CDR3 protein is CASSETGMNTEAFF. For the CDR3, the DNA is TGTGCCAGCAGTGAAACAGGGATGAACACTGAAGCTTTCTTT.

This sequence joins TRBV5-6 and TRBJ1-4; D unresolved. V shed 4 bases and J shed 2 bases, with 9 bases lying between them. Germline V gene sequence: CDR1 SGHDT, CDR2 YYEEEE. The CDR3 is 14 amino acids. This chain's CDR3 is CASSLSTTNEKLFF. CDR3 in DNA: TGTGCCAGCAGCCTGAGTACGACTAATGAAAAACTGTTTTTT. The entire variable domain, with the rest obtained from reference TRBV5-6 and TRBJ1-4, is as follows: DAGVTQSPTHLIKTRGQQVTLRCSPKSGHDTVSWYQQALGQGPQFIFQYYEEEERQRGNFPDRFSGHQFPNYSSELNVNALLLGDSALYLCASSLSTTNEKLFFGSGTQLSVL.

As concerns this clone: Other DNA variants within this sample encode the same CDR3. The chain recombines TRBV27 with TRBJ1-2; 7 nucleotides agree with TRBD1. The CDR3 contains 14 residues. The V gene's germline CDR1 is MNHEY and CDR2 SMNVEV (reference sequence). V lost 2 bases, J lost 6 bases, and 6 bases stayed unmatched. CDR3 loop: CASSLRGTGDGYTF. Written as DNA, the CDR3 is TGTGCCAGCAGTTTAAGAGGAACAGGGGATGGCTACACCTTC.

The CDR3 protein is CASSLWRGSTDTQYF. DNA of the CDR3: TGCGCCAGCAGCCTTTGGAGGGGCTCAACAGATACGCAGTATTTT. This sequence joins TRBV5-1 and TRBJ2-3; weak D call: TRBD2 (6 bases). The CDR3 contains 15 residues. The germline V gene has CDR1 SGHRS and CDR2 YFSETQ. V lost 4 bases to trimming and J lost 3 bases, with 15 bases between them.

CDR3 DNA sequence: TGTGCCAGCAGCTTAGCGCTATGGAGTGGCTACACCTTC. Translating it yields CASSLALWSGYTF. The gene calls are TRBV11-2 and TRBJ1-2; D is ambiguous. CDR3 length equals 13 residues. Trimming took off 1 base at V and 7 bases at J, with 10 bases between the two ends. The germline gives CDR1 SGHAT, CDR2 FQNNGV. Together with reference TRBV11-2 and TRBJ1-2, the CDR3 gives the full variable domain: EAGVAQSPRYKIIEKRQSVAFWCNPISGHATLYWYQQILGQGPKLLIQFQNNGVVDDSQLPKDRFSAERLKGVDSTLKIQPAKLEDSAVYLCASSLALWSGYTFGSGTRLTVV.

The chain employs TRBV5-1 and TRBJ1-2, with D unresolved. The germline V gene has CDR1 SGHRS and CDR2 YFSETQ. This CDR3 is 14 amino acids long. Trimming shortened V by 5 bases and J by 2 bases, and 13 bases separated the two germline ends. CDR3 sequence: CASSPAAGNYGYTF. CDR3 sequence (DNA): TGCGCCAGCAGTCCAGCCGCCGGGAACTATGGCTACACCTTC.

The CDR3 region has the DNA TGTGCCAGTAGTGCCAACAGGGTTGGCTACGAGCAGTACTTC. Protein sequence: CASSANRVGYEQYF. The chain has TRBV19 and TRBJ2-7; a possible D gene is TRBD1 (6 bases). V shed 5 bases and J shed 3 bases, with 14 bases lying between them. Germline V lookup: CDR1 LNHDA, CDR2 SQIVND (reference sequence). The CDR3 spans 14 residues.

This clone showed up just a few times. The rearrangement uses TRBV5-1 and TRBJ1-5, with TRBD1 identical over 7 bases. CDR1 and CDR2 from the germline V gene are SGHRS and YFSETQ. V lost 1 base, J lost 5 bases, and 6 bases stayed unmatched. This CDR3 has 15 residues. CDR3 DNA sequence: TGCGCCAGCAGCTTGTGGGGTACAGGGGATCAGCCCCAGCATTTT. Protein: CASSLWGTGDQPQHF.

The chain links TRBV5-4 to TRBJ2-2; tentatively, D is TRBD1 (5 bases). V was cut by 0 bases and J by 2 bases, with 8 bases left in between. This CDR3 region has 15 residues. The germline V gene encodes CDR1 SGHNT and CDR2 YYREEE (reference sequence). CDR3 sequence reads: CASSLVRENTGELFF. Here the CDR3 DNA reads TGTGCCAGCAGCTTGGTCAGGGAAAACACCGGGGAGCTGTTTTTT.

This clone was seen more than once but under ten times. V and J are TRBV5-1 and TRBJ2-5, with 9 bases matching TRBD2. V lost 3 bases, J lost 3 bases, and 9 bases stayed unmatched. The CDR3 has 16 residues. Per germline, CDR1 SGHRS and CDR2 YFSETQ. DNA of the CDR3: TGCGCCAGCAGCTCGGGATCTAGCGGGACGAAAGAGACCCAGTACTTC. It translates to CASSSGSSGTKETQYF.